The 20 T cell receptor beta chains given below trace back to one sample, sequenced in a study of Ad26.COV2.S vaccination and SARS-CoV-2 variants. As to treatment: around 19 received Ad26.COV2.S at low or high dose, single or two shots; five or six received placebo; per-sample allocation not given. Material that was analyzed had been drawn on day 63 after the first vaccine or placebo injection. Only in-frame clones appear in the TCRdb table, and some are missing; sequencing was by immunoSEQ multiplex PCR. The data show about 680,000 clones, with approximately 88% seen just once and roughly 1.5% held by the top ten. This specimen consisted of peripheral blood, obtained in a trial of Ad26.COV2.S vaccine versus placebo. Receptors originate from a person aged 18-65 years who received the Ad26.COV2.S COVID-19 vaccine or a placebo.

The rearrangement joins TRBV5-1 to TRBJ2-5; 8 bases are a match to TRBD2. The CDR3 has 14 residues. Germline trimming cut 5 bases from V and 3 bases from J; bases unmatched to any gene: 6. Looked up from germline, CDR1 is SGHRS and CDR2 is YFSETQ. This chain's CDR3 is CASRAGGNEETQYF. DNA for the CDR3: TGCGCCAGCAGGGCGGGGGGAAACGAAGAGACCCAGTACTTC.

V is TRBV6-5 and J is TRBJ1-6; no reliable D call. Germline V gene lookup returns CDR1 MNHEY and CDR2 SVGAGI. Trimming removed 0 bases from V and 5 bases from J, with 11 bases in between. The CDR3 has 16 residues. CDR3 DNA: TGTGCCAGCAGTTACTCGAACCGGCCAGATAATTCACCCCTCCACTTT. Residues: CASSYSNRPDNSPLHF.

The chain combines TRBV10-3 with TRBJ2-7; D uncertain. V was pared by 2 bases and J by 6 bases, with 11 bases between. The CDR3 sequence is 13 residues long. Germline loops: CDR1 ENHRY, CDR2 SYGVKD. Here the CDR3 DNA reads TGTGCCATCAGTGAGCCCCAGCGTTTCGAGCAGTACTTC. Translation: CAISEPQRFEQYF.

The J gene is TRBJ1-1, the V gene TRBV3-1 (or the pseudogene TRBV3-2); no firm D call. The length of the CDR3 is 13 residues. Germline CDR1 reads LGHDT; CDR2 reads YNNKEL (reference sequence). Deletions cut 4 bases from V and 4 bases from J, with 10 bases between. This chain's CDR3 is CASSPHPGTEAFF. The CDR3 DNA reads TGTGCCAGCAGCCCCCACCCGGGCACTGAAGCTTTCTTT.

The rearrangement uses TRBV7-8 and TRBJ2-3; the D call may be TRBD1 or TRBD2 (5 bases each). Trimming cost V 4 bases and J 4 bases, with 9 bases left between them. The CDR3 runs 13 residues. Germline lookup yields CDR1 SGHVS and CDR2 FQNEAQ. The CDR3: CASSSGAPDTQYF. DNA for the CDR3: TGTGCCAGCAGCTCCGGGGCCCCAGATACGCAGTATTTT.

This chain links TRBV7-2 with TRBJ2-7; 8 nucleotides agree with TRBD1. The germline V gene has CDR1 SGHTA and CDR2 FQGNSA. This CDR3 region has 14 residues. J gave up 6 bases and V 3 bases, and 7 bases lay outside the gene matches. CDR3 sequence (DNA): TGTGCCAGCAGCTTCTGGGACAGGCCGGGCGAGCAGTACTTC. This gives the protein CASSFWDRPGEQYF. The full variable domain, in which reference TRBV7-2 and TRBJ2-7 provide the parts outside the CDR3, is GAGVSQSPSNKVTEKGKDVELRCDPISGHTALYWYRQSLGQGLEFLIYFQGNSAPDKSGLPSDRFSAERTGGSVSTLTIQRTQQEDSAVYLCASSFWDRPGEQYFGPGTRLTVT.

The J gene is TRBJ2-3, the V gene TRBV7-9, with 8 bases lining up with TRBD1. The CDR3 extends over 15 amino acids. Unmatched junction bases numbered 5, after V lost 1 base and J lost 5 bases. CDR1 and CDR2 from the germline V gene are SEHNR and FQNEAQ (reference sequence). The CDR3 reads CASSLGQGFIDTQYF. The CDR3 DNA reads TGTGCCAGCAGCTTAGGACAGGGGTTTATAGATACGCAGTATTTT.

This chain connects TRBV27 to TRBJ2-3; 8 nucleotides agree with TRBD2. This CDR3 region has 16 residues. The trim removed 7 bases at V and 2 bases at J, leaving 11 bases unmatched. Germline lookup yields CDR1 MNHEY and CDR2 SMNVEV (reference sequence). CDR3 sequence reads: CASNPTKRETTDTQYF. The CDR3 nucleotides are TGTGCCAGCAATCCGACTAAGCGGGAGACCACAGATACGCAGTATTTT.

V usage is TRBV10-1 and J usage is TRBJ1-4, with unresolved D. Germline values: CDR1 WNHNN, CDR2 SYGVQD (reference sequence). This CDR3 has 14 amino acids. With 8 bases removed from V and 0 bases from J, the gap between germline ends came to 10 bases. The chain's CDR3 is CASSAGTTNEKLFF. Written as DNA, the CDR3 is TGCGCCAGCTCAGCAGGAACAACTAATGAAAAACTGTTTTTT.

The table lists this clone with a few counts. CDR3 amino acids: CASSQGVDYGYTF. CDR3 nucleotides: TGTGCCAGCAGCCAAGGGGTTGACTATGGCTACACCTTC. This chain uses TRBV4-2 with TRBJ1-2; D gene unclear. Trimming took 1 base from V and 3 from J, leaving 6 bases between them. Germline V CDR1 and CDR2: LGHNA, YNFKEQ. The CDR3 spans 13 residues.

The chain recombines TRBV5-1 with TRBJ2-1; 8 bases line up with TRBD2. CDR1 SGHRS and CDR2 YFSETQ come from the germline V gene. The CDR3 totals 14 residues. J gave up 8 bases and V 7 bases, and 11 bases lay outside the gene matches. DNA for the CDR3: TGCGCCAGCTTCCGGACTAGCCCTCTAGATGAGCAGTTCTTC. Translating it yields CASFRTSPLDEQFF.

The chain has TRBV5-1 and TRBJ2-2; possible D gene TRBD1, 6 bases. The CDR3 covers 13 residues. V was shortened by 5 bases and J by 6 bases, with 11 bases between the two germline ends. CDR1 and CDR2 from the germline V gene are SGHRS and YFSETQ. CDR3: CASSNTGPGELFF. The CDR3 DNA follows: TGCGCCAGCAGTAACACAGGGCCCGGGGAGCTGTTTTTT.

The J gene is TRBJ2-2, the V gene TRBV10-3, with TRBD2 matching over 11 bases. The CDR3 is 16 residues long. Losses at the gene ends were 5 bases for V and 1 base for J; bases not matched to a gene: 3. Germline V gene data show CDR1 as ENHRY and CDR2 as SYGVKD. The CDR3 region has the DNA TGTGCCATCAGTTCCGGGACTAGCGGGAACACCGGGGAGCTGTTTTTT. Translated: CAISSGTSGNTGELFF.

V gene TRBV13 combines with J gene TRBJ2-3; D is unresolved. This CDR3 region has 13 residues. Trimming took 6 bases from V and 6 from J, leaving 13 bases between them. Germline loops: CDR1 PRHDT, CDR2 FYEKMQ (reference sequence). CDR3 in DNA: TGTGCCAGCAGGGTTAATAGCCCCGATACGCAGTATTTT. Translation gives CASRVNSPDTQYF.

The CDR3 DNA follows: TGTGCCAGCAAGGACGACTCAACGCCCGGGGAGCTGTTTTTT. It is translated as CASKDDSTPGELFF. V is TRBV6-5 and J is TRBJ2-2, with D hard to call. In germline, CDR1 is MNHEY, CDR2 SVGAGI. The CDR3 is 14 amino acids. Trimming left V 7 bases short and J 6 bases short, with 15 bases between.

The chain couples TRBV25-1 to TRBJ1-2; D is perhaps TRBD1 (6 bases). V gave up 4 bases and J gave up 5 bases, with 17 bases separating them. Germline V lookup: CDR1 MGHDK, CDR2 SYGVNS. The CDR3 is 15 residues long. The CDR3 here is CASSGLDRTLYGYTF. CDR3 nucleotide sequence: TGTGCCAGCAGTGGACTCGACAGGACCCTGTATGGCTACACCTTC.

The chain has TRBV30 and TRBJ2-1; tentatively, D is TRBD1 or TRBD2 (5 bases each). V lost 5 bases and J 7 bases, leaving 15 bases between the germline ends. This CDR3 region has 13 residues. CDR1 and CDR2 (germline): GTSNPN, SVGIG (reference sequence). The CDR3 DNA reads TGTGCCTGGGTTGGGGCCCGGAGGAATGAGCAGTTCTTC. Its protein product is CAWVGARRNEQFF.

The chain joins TRBV7-6 to TRBJ2-3; 7 bases are shared with TRBD1. CDR1 and CDR2 (germline): SGHVS, FNYEAQ. Trimming at V came to 7 bases and at J to 2 bases, leaving 18 bases not matched to a gene. The CDR3 is 18 residues long. DNA of the CDR3: TGTGCCAGCACCAAATATCAGACAGGGACCGACCTCACAGATACGCAGTATTTT. Protein sequence: CASTKYQTGTDLTDTQYF.

The chain uses TRBV30 and TRBJ1-3; 7 positions agree with TRBD1. V shed 4 bases, J shed 5 bases, and the junction held 8 bases outside the gene matches. This CDR3 contains 14 residues. Germline CDR1 GTSNPN, CDR2 SVGIG (reference sequence). The CDR3 sequence is CAWTGTAVRNTIYF. The CDR3 DNA reads as TGTGCCTGGACGGGGACAGCCGTCCGAAACACCATATATTTT.

The chain recombines TRBV14 with TRBJ1-2, with a tentative D call TRBD1 (6 bases). Germline-derived CDR1 and CDR2 are SGHDN and FVKESK. The CDR3 spans 16 residues. Trimming shortened V by 4 bases and J by 8 bases, and 23 bases separated the two germline ends. CDR3 in amino acids: CASSRGAIGSVRGYTF. The CDR3 DNA sequence: TGTGCCAGCAGCCGGGGGGCCATTGGGTCCGTTCGAGGCTACACCTTC.